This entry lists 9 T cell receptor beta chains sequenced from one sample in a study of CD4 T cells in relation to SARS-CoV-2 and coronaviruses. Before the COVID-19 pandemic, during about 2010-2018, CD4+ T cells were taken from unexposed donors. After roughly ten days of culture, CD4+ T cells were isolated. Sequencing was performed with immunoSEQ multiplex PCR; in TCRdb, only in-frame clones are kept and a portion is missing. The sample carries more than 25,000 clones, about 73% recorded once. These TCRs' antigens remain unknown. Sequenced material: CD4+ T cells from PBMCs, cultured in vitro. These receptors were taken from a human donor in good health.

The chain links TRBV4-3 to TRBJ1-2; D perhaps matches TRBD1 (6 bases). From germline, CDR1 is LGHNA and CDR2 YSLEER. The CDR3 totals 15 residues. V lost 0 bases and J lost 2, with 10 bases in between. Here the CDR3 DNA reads TGCGCCAGCAGCCAAGATGCCCAGGGGAACTATGGCTACACCTTC. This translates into CASSQDAQGNYGYTF.

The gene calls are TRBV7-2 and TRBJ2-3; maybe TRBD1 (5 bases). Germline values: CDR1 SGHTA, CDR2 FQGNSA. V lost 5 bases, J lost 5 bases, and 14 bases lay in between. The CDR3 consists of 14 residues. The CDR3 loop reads CASSPHDRGDTQYF. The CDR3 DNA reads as TGTGCCAGCAGCCCCCACGATAGGGGAGATACGCAGTATTTT.

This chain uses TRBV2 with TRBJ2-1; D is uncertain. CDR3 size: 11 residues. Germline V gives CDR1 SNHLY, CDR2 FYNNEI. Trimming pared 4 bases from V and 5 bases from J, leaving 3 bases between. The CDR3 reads CASSGDNEQFF. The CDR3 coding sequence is TGTGCCAGCAGTGGGGACAATGAGCAGTTCTTC.

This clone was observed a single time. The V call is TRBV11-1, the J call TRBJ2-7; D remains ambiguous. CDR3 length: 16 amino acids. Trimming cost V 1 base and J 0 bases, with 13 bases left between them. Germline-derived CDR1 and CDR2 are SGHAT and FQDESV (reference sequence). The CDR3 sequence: CASSLGSSFLSYEQYF. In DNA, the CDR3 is TGTGCCAGCAGCTTAGGTTCGAGCTTCCTCTCCTACGAGCAGTACTTC.

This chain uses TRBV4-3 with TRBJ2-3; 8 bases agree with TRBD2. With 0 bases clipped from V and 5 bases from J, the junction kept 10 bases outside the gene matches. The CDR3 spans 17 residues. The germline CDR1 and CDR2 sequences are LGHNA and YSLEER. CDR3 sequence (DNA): TGCGCCAGCAGCCAAGAGCGAACGGGAGGGCCGAGAGATACGCAGTATTTT. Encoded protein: CASSQERTGGPRDTQYF.

The CDR3: CASSIDRGAYEQYF. The DNA for the CDR3 is TGTGCCAGTAGTATAGATCGGGGGGCCTACGAGCAGTACTTC. V usage is TRBV19 and J usage is TRBJ2-7; 7 bases map to TRBD2. The germline V gene has CDR1 LNHDA and CDR2 SQIVND (reference sequence). This CDR3 spans 14 amino acids. With V trimmed by 0 bases and J by 2 bases, 1 base remained unmatched.

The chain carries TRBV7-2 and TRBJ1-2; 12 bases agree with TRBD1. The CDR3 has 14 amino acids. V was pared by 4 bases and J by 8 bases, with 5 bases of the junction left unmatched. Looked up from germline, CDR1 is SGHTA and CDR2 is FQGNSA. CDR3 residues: CASSWGGTGGGYTF. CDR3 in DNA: TGTGCCAGCAGCTGGGGGGGGACAGGGGGCGGCTACACCTTC.

CDR3 region: CAISESGQVQETQYF. The DNA for the CDR3 is TGTGCCATCAGTGAGTCGGGACAGGTCCAAGAGACCCAGTACTTC. The chain uses TRBV10-3 and TRBJ2-5, with 8 bases that match TRBD1. Germline CDR1 is ENHRY and CDR2 is SYGVKD. The CDR3 has 15 amino acids. V shed 0 bases and J 1 base; nucleotides not matched to a gene: 1.

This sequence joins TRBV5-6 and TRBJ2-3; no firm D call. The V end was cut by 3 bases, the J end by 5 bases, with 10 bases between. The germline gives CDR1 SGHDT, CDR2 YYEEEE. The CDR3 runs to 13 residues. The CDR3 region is CASSSVVGDTQYF. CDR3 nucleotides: TGTGCCAGCAGCTCAGTCGTGGGAGATACGCAGTATTTT.